The clone carrying this TCR beta chain was seen more than once but under ten times. The data were taken from a study of blood T cell repertoires in COVID-19. Background on the study: Some COVID-19 samples were acute and others convalescent; all came from the United States, Italy and Spain.

How the authors handled the data: Amplification of reference gene primers was used by the study to estimate nucleated cell counts. Libraries were prepared by immunoSEQ multiplex PCR; TCRdb keeps only in-frame clonotypes and omits some of them. V and J calls plus clone size are reproduced from that table; the DNA served to infer D and trimming. The sample lists 250,000 to 350,000 clones, around 82% occurring once. The Seattle patients joined while their infection was active and were tracked longitudinally afterward. The source is a human donor with COVID-19, enrolled during active disease. The donor label of this sample is uncertain. Sequencing was performed on peripheral blood.

The CDR3 region has the DNA TGTGCCAGCAGGGCGGGAGATTGGGTTGCAAATGAGCAGTTCTTC. It codes for CASRAGDWVANEQFF. V and J are TRBV6-5 and TRBJ2-1, with TRBD2 matching 7 bases. The germline gives CDR1 MNHEY, CDR2 SVGAGI. Trimming removed 6 bases from V and 7 bases from J; junction bases left unmatched: 12. The CDR3 runs to 15 residues.